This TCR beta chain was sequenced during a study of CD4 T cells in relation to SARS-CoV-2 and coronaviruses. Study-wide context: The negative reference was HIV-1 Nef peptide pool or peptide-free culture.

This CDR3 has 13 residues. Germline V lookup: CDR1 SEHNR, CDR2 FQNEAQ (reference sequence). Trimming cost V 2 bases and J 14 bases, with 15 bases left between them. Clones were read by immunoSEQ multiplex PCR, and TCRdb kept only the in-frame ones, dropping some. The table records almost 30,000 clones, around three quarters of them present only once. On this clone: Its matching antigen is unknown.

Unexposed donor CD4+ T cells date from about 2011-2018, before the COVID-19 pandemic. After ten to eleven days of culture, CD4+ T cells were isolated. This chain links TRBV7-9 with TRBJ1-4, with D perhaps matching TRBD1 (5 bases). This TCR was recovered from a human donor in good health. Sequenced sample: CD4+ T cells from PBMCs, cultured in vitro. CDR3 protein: CASSLNGGQRLFF. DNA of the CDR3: TGTGCCAGCAGCTTAAACGGGGGTCAAAGGCTGTTTTTT. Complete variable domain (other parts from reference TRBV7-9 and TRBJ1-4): DTGVSQNPRHKITKRGQNVTFRCDPISEHNRLYWYRQTLGQGPEFLTYFQNEAQLEKSRLLSDRFSAERPKGSFSTLEIQRTEQGDSAMYLCASSLNGGQRLFFGSGTQLSVL.